This T cell receptor (beta chain) comes out of a study of blood T cell repertoires in COVID-19. Original processing methods: Amplification of reference gene primers was used by the study to estimate nucleated cell counts. The data were produced by immunoSEQ multiplex PCR, yet TCRdb's version contains in-frame clones alone and is incomplete. Clone size and V and J calls were adopted from that table, with D and trimming inferred from the DNA. The table includes 250,000 or so clones, 70% to 85% detected once. Germline V gives CDR1 SQVTM, CDR2 ANQGSEA. V was clipped by 0 bases and J by 13 bases; unmatched bases: 7. The CDR3 contains 12 residues. Residents of approximately 25 US areas, aged about 18 to 100 years, made up the participants. Clinical history reported by participants formed the basis on which cohorts were assigned.

Sequenced input: PBMCs or T cells enriched from blood (not recorded which). The sequence was collected from a man aged 55 to 70 who had recovered from COVID-19. The chain employs TRBV29-1 and TRBJ2-7; TRBD2 matches at 9 bases. CDR3 amino acids: CSVEEVAGAPYF. The CDR3 coding sequence is TGCAGCGTTGAAGAGGTAGCGGGGGCCCCCTACTTC.